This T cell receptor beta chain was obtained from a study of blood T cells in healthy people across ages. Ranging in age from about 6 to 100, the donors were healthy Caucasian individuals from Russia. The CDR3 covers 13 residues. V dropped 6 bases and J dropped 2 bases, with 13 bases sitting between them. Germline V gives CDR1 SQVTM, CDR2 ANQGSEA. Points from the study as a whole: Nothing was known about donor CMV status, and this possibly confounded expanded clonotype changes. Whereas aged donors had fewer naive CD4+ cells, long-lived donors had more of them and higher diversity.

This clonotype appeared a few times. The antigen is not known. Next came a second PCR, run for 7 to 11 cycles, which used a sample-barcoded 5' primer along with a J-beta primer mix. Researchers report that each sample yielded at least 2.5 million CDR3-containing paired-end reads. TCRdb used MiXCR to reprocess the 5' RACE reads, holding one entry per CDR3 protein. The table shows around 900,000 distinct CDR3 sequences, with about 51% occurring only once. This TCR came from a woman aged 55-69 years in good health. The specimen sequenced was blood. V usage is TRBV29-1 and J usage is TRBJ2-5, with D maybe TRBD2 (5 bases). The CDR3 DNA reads TGCAGCGTCCCTCGGGGTGTACAAGAGACCCAGTACTTC. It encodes CSVPRGVQETQYF.